Listed below are T cell receptor beta chains from one sample, sequenced in a study of T cell changes during pregnancy in multiple sclerosis. Libraries were prepared by immunoSEQ multiplex PCR; TCRdb keeps only in-frame clonotypes and omits some of them. The sample lists some 50,000 clones; 80% to 95% were seen once. Here the sequenced sample was peripheral blood, taken after pregnancy. All receptors derive from a female donor with multiple sclerosis, enrolled in a pregnancy study. The CDR3 runs from the conserved cysteine through the conserved F or W. The D gene is left open where the match is weak. A row's size may be missing; if present it is once, few, many or a size class.

cdr3_nt cdr3_aa v_call cdr3_length j_call d_call clone_size
TGTGCCAGCAGCCCCCCGGGTTTAGCGGGGGGGCTTGGAGATACGCAGTATTTT CASSPPGLAGGLGDTQYF TRBV5-4 18 TRBJ2-3 TRBD2 once
TGTGCCAGCGTTGGGGGGATCGGCGAGCAGTACTTC CASVGGIGEQYF TRBV19 12 TRBJ2-7 . .
TGTGCCTCCAGCCTCCTTGGGGGGGTCGACACTGAAGCTTTCTTT CASSLLGGVDTEAFF TRBV9 15 TRBJ1-1 . .
TGTGCCAGCAGTCCGGTGAGCGGGCGAAGTTACGAGCAGTACTTC CASSPVSGRSYEQYF TRBV6-5 15 TRBJ2-7 . .
TGTGCCAGCCAGGACAGGGGGGGGAACACTGAAGCTTTCTTT CASQDRGGNTEAFF TRBV7-6 14 TRBJ1-1 TRBD1 .
TGCAGTGCTACCCGGACAGGGGGCATTTGGTTC CSATRTGGIWF TRBV20-1 11 TRBJ2-7 TRBD1 .
TGTGCCAGCAGTGAAGTTCCCTTACTAGCGGGGGCTTCCTACGAGCAGTACTTC CASSEVPLLAGASYEQYF TRBV6-1 18 TRBJ2-7 TRBD2 .
TGTGCCAGCGCCCCGGGACAGCCTAACACTGAAGCTTTCTTT CASAPGQPNTEAFF TRBV6-6 14 TRBJ1-1 TRBD1 .
TGTGCCAGTGCCCGGACAGCCCCTGCTTGGGGCTACACCTTC CASARTAPAWGYTF TRBV19 14 TRBJ1-2 . .
TGTGCCAGCAGCCAAGACAGGGGCTCCTACAATGAGCAGTTCTTC CASSQDRGSYNEQFF TRBV14 15 TRBJ2-1 . .
TGTGCCTGGAGTGTAAACAGGGGATCTTATAGCAATCAGCCCCAGCATTTT CAWSVNRGSYSNQPQHF TRBV30 17 TRBJ1-5 TRBD1 once